This T cell receptor beta chain was recorded in a study of cytomegalovirus exposure and HLA in healthy donors. The study's findings and limits: Specificity for CMV antigens was confirmed in vitro for three of the CMV-associated chains.

The PCR employed 60 Vbeta primers together with 13 Jbeta primers. Here immunoSEQ multiplex PCR was the method, and the copy in TCRdb shows in-frame clones only, minus some. The repertoire has roughly 66,000 clones, around 81% of them found once; the top ten carry 6.3%. V lost 0 bases, J lost 6 bases, and 4 bases stayed unmatched. CDR3 length: 14 residues. Looked up from germline, CDR1 is LGHNA and CDR2 is YSLEER. There are a few counts of this clone. The antigen is unknown. The V call is TRBV4-3, the J call TRBJ1-2; the match to TRBD1 covers 7 bases. Material for sequencing was PBMCs. The sequence was obtained from a man aged 50 to 59 in good health and CMV-seronegative. DNA for the CDR3: TGCGCCAGCAGCCAAGATGCAGGGGGAAATGGCTACACCTTC. Its translation: CASSQDAGGNGYTF.